Below, 6 T cell receptor beta chains from the same sample are listed, as sequenced in a study of T cells after yellow fever vaccination. TCRdb reprocessed the 5' RACE reads via MiXCR and lists one record per CDR3 protein. The data contain just over 250,000 distinct CDR3 sequences, about 5.2% of them singletons. The source was CD4+ T cells sorted from PBMCs, collected on the day of the yellow fever booster vaccination. The receptors originated from a man aged 18 to 29 who received the YFV17D yellow fever vaccine.

This clonotype was found a few times. This chain uses TRBV6-5 with TRBJ2-7; possibly TRBD1 or TRBD2 for D (5 bases each). Trimming left V 1 base short and J 1 base short, with 17 bases between. Germline V lookup: CDR1 MNHEY, CDR2 SVGAGI. CDR3 length: 17 residues. The CDR3 region is CASSYFSRDEGSYEQYF. As DNA, the CDR3 is TGTGCCAGCAGTTACTTTTCAAGGGACGAGGGGTCCTACGAGCAGTACTTC.

This clonotype was counted a few times. The J gene is TRBJ2-3, the V gene TRBV12-3 or TRBV12-4; 12 nucleotides align to TRBD2. CDR3 length: 13 amino acids. Losses at the gene ends were 3 bases for V and 9 bases for J; bases not matched to a gene: 1. The CDR3 DNA sequence: TGTGCCAGCAGTTTGGGACTAGCGGGCACGCAGTATTTT. It translates to CASSLGLAGTQYF.

In this sample, this clonotype turned up a few times. The rearrangement uses TRBV4-2 and TRBJ2-5, with D unresolved. Germline CDR1 reads LGHNA; CDR2 reads YNFKEQ. The V end lost 0 bases, the J end lost 7 bases, and 15 bases lay between the germline ends. This CDR3 is 15 amino acids long. The CDR3 here is CASSQDQAGLGTQYF. The DNA of the CDR3 is TGTGCCAGCAGCCAAGATCAGGCCGGATTGGGGACCCAGTACTTC.

The gene calls are TRBV7-3 and TRBJ2-1, with 13 bases that match TRBD2. This CDR3 region has 17 residues. The germline V gene has CDR1 SGHTA and CDR2 FQGTGA. Losses at the gene ends were 5 bases for V and 2 bases for J; bases not matched to a gene: 6. The CDR3 DNA reads TGTGCCAGCAGCGGGGACGGGACTAGCGGGGCCTACAATGAGCAGTTCTTC. Protein: CASSGDGTSGAYNEQFF. The full variable domain, in which reference TRBV7-3 and TRBJ2-1 provide the parts outside the CDR3, is GAGVSQTPSNKVTEKGKYVELRCDPISGHTALYWYRQSLGQGPEFLIYFQGTGAADDSGLPNDRFFAVRPEGSVSTLKIQRTERGDSAVYLCASSGDGTSGAYNEQFFGPGTRLTVL.

This clonotype was recorded a few times. This chain uses TRBV28 with TRBJ1-3; D call uncertain. V was shortened by 6 bases and J by 0 bases, with 6 bases between the two germline ends. Germline V gene sequence: CDR1 MDHEN, CDR2 SYDVKM. There are 13 residues in the CDR3. The chain's CDR3 is CASSRHSGNTIYF. The CDR3 DNA reads as TGTGCCAGCAGCCGGCACTCTGGAAACACCATATATTTT.

The chain is built from TRBV5-4 and TRBJ1-1; D possibly corresponds to TRBD1 (5 bases). Germline lookup yields CDR1 SGHNT and CDR2 YYREEE (reference sequence). The CDR3 consists of 12 residues. Deletions cut 4 bases from V and 6 bases from J, with 10 bases between. The CDR3 nucleotides are TGTGCCAGCAGCCGTTTGGGGCCTGAAGCTTTCTTT. Protein: CASSRLGPEAFF. The variable domain in full, completed from reference TRBV5-4 and TRBJ1-1, reads ETGVTQSPTHLIKTRGQQVTLRCSSQSGHNTVSWYQQALGQGPQFIFQYYREEENGRGNFPPRFSGLQFPNYSSELNVNALELDDSALYLCASSRLGPEAFFGQGTRLTVV.